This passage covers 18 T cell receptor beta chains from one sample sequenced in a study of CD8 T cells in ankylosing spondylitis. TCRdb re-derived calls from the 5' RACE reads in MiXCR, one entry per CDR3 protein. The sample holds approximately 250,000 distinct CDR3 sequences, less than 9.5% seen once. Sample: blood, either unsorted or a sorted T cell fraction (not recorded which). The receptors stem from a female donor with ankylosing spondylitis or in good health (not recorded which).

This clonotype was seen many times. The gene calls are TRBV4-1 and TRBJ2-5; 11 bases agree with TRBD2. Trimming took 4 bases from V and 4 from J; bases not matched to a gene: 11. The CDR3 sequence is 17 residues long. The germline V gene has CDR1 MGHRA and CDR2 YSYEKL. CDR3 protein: CASSLGTSGLRGETQYF. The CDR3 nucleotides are TGCGCCAGCAGCCTGGGGACTAGCGGTCTGAGGGGAGAGACCCAGTACTTC.

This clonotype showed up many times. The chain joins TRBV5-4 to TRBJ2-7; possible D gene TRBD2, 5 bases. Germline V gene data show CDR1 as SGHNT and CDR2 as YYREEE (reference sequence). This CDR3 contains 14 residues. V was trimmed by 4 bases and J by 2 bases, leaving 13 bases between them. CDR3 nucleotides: TGTGCCAGCAGCCCGGACGGACTCCCCTACGAGCAGTACTTC. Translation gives CASSPDGLPYEQYF.

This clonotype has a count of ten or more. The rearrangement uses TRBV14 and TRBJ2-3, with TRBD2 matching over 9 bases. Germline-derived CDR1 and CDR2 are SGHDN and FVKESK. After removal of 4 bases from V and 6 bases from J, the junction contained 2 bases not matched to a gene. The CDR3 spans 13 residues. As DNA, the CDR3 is TGTGCCAGCAGCCGACTAGCGGCGGATACGCAGTATTTT. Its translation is CASSRLAADTQYF. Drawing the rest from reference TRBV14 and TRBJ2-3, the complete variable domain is EAGVTQFPSHSVIEKGQTVTLRCDPISGHDNLYWYRRVMGKEIKFLLHFVKESKQDESGMPNNRFLAERTGGTYSTLKVQPAELEDSGVYFCASSRLAADTQYFGPGTRLTVL.

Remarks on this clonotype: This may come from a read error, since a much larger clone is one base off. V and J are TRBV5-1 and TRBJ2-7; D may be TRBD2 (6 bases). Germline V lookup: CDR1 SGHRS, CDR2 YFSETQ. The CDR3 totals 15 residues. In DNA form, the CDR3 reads TGCGCCAACAGCTTGGAGGCGGGAATCCCCTACGAGCAGTACTTC. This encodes CANSLEAGIPYEQYF.

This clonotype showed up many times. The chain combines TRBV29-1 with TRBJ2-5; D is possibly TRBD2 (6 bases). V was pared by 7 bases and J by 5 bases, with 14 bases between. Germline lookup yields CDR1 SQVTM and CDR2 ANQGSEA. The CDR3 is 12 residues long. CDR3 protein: CSALTSRETQYF. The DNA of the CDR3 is TGCAGCGCTCTGACTAGTCGGGAGACCCAGTACTTC.

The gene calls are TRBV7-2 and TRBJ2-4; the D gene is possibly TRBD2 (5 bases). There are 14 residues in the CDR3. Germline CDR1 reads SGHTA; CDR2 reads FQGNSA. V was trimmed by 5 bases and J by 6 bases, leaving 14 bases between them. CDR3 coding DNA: TGTGCCAGCAGCCCCACCGGACTTTCAAACATTCAGTACTTC. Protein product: CASSPTGLSNIQYF.

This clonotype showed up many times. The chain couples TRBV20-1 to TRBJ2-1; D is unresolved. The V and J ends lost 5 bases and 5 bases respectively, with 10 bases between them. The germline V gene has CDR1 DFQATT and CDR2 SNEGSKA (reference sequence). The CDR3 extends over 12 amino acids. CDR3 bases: TGCAGTGCTGCGGACGGAGACAATGAGCAGTTCTTC. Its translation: CSAADGDNEQFF.

Here the CDR3 DNA reads TGTGCCAGTAGTACGACAGGAGTCTCTGGAAACACCATATATTTT. Translation gives CASSTTGVSGNTIYF. This sequence joins TRBV19 and TRBJ1-3, with D perhaps matching TRBD1 (6 bases). V shed 4 bases and J shed 0 bases, with 10 bases lying between them. The CDR3 runs to 15 residues. Per germline, CDR1 LNHDA and CDR2 SQIVND (reference sequence). The full variable domain, rest sourced from reference TRBV19 and TRBJ1-3, is DGGITQSPKYLFRKEGQNVTLSCEQNLNHDAMYWYRQDPGQGLRLIYYSQIVNDFQKGDIAEGYSVSREKKESFPLTVTSAQKNPTAFYLCASSTTGVSGNTIYFGEGSWLTVV.

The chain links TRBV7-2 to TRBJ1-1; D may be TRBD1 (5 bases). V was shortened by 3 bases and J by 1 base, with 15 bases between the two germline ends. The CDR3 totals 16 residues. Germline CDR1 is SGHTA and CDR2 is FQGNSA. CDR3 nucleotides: TGTGCCAGCAGCTTCGATAGGACACCATCGAACACTGAAGCTTTCTTT. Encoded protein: CASSFDRTPSNTEAFF. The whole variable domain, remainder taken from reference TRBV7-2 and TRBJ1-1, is GAGVSQSPSNKVTEKGKDVELRCDPISGHTALYWYRQSLGQGLEFLIYFQGNSAPDKSGLPSDRFSAERTGGSVSTLTIQRTQQEDSAVYLCASSFDRTPSNTEAFFGQGTRLTVV.

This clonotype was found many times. CDR3 bases: TGCAGTGCTAGAGAGATCCCCAGGGACGTGGGGCCAGAGACCCAGTACTTC. It yields the protein CSAREIPRDVGPETQYF. The gene calls are TRBV20-1 and TRBJ2-5, with D perhaps matching TRBD1 or TRBD2 (5 bases each). Germline values: CDR1 DFQATT, CDR2 SNEGSKA (reference sequence). This CDR3 has 17 residues. Between the trimmed V and J ends, which lost 0 bases and 4 bases, there was a span of 21 bases.

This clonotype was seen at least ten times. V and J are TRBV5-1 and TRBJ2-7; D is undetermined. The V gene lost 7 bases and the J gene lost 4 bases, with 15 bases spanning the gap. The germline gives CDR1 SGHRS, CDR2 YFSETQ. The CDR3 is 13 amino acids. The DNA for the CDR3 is TGCGCCAGCGCGGTAGGAGCTGGGTACGAGCAGTACTTC. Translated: CASAVGAGYEQYF.

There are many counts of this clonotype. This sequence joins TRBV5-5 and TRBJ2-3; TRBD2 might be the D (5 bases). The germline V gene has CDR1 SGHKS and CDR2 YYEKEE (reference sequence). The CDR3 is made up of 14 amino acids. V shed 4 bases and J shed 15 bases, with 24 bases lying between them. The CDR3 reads CASSHFGAESPSYF. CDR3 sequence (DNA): TGTGCCAGCAGCCACTTTGGAGCGGAGTCACCGAGCTATTTT.

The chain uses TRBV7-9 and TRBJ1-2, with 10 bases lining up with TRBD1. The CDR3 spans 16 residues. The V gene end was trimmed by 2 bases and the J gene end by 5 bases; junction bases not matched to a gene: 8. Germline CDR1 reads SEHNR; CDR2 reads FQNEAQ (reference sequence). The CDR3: CASSLKGTGDSYGYTF. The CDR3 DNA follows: TGTGCCAGCAGCTTAAAAGGGACAGGGGACAGTTATGGCTACACCTTC.

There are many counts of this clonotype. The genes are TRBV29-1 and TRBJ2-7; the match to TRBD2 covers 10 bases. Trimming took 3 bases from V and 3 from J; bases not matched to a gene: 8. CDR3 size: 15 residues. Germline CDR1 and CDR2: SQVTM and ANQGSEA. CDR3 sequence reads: CSVDKGGLALYEQYF. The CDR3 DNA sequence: TGCAGCGTTGATAAAGGGGGACTAGCGCTCTACGAGCAGTACTTC.

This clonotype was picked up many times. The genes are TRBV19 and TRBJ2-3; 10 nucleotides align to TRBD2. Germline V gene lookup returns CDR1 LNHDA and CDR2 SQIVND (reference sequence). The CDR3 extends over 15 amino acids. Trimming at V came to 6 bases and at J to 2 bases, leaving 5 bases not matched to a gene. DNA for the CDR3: TGTGCCAGTAGCCAACTAGCGGGAACCACAGATACGCAGTATTTT. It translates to CASSQLAGTTDTQYF. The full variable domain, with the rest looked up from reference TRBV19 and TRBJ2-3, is DGGITQSPKYLFRKEGQNVTLSCEQNLNHDAMYWYRQDPGQGLRLIYYSQIVNDFQKGDIAEGYSVSREKKESFPLTVTSAQKNPTAFYLCASSQLAGTTDTQYFGPGTRLTVL.

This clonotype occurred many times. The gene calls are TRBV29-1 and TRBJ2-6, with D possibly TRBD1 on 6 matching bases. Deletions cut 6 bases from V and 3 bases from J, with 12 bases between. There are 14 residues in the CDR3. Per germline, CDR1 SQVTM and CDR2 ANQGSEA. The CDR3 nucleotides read TGCAGCGTGTCAGGGGAGAATGGGGCCAACGTCCTGACTTTC. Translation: CSVSGENGANVLTF.

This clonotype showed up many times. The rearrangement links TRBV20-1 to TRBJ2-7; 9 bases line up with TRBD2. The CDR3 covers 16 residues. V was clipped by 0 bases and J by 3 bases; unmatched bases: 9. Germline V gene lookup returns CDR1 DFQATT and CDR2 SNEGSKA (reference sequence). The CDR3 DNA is TGCAGTGCTAGAGATTCGGCTAGCGGGGTAGACTACGAGCAGTACTTC. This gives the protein CSARDSASGVDYEQYF.

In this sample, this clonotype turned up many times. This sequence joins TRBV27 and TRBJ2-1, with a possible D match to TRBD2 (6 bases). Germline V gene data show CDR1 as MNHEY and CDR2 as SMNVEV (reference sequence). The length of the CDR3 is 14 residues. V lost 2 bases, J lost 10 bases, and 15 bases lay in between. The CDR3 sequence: CASSLAHGRGEQFF. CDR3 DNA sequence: TGTGCCAGCAGTTTAGCTCACGGACGGGGGGAGCAGTTCTTC.